This T cell receptor (beta chain) appears in the sequencing data of a study of PD-L1 blockade in urothelial cancer (dated by TCRdb to 2015 to 2018). Concerning the study at large: Every patient began therapy in about 2014 and was given atezolizumab 1,200 mg intravenously every 3 weeks. The study was an exploratory multi-omic analysis of somatic, immune and clinical correlates of response to PD-L1 blockade with atezolizumab in urothelial cancer. Blood samples were analyzed 3 weeks after the start of treatment (second dose) and 6 weeks after the start of treatment. About 85% of the 29 patients were identified as males with urothelial cancer of bladder origin, and a prior smoking history was reported by 18 of 29 patients. Blood samples gave median yields of approximately 130,000 T cells and some 80,000 unique TCRs, along with a median clonality of about 0.084. Under 10 patients reached durable clinical benefit, while some 19 patients did not. Pretreatment blood TCR-seq was available for 30 or so patients, at least one posttreatment blood collection was obtained for around 24 patients, and tumor TCR-seq was available for around 24 patients. Progression-free survival longer than 6 months counted as durable clinical benefit, and TCR features were additionally tested against both progression-free and overall survival. Whole exome sequencing and RNA sequencing of pretreatment tumors were performed alongside TCR sequencing in the same patients. TCR sequencing covered pretreatment tumor samples and matched, serially collected peripheral blood taken before and after atezolizumab treatment. An ECOG performance status of 0 or 1 was recorded for the patients, and 0 to 3 prior chemotherapy regimens had been received by the patients. Study-wide conclusions, independent of this receptor: Small sample size (n ≈ 27) and many exploratory analyses mean the results are intended to be hypothesis-generating. A pretreatment peripheral blood TCR clonality below the median was linked to improved progression-free and overall survival. Greater expansion of tumor-associated TCR clones in peripheral blood 3 weeks after the start of treatment was observed in patients with durable benefit (n of about 24, p = 0.022).

The CDR3 runs 16 residues from the cysteine to the phenylalanine. CDR3 DNA is the only sequence kept; it has 48 bases, read in frame from the first base. Trimming costs V 5 bases and J 3 bases, and their ends lie 19 bases apart. Via the germline V gene, CDR1 is MNHNS and CDR2 SASEGT. Each PCR received spiked-in synthetic TCR analog templates so that absolute template abundance could be estimated from read counts. The immunoSEQ assay was used to amplify TCRbeta CDR3 regions from genomic DNA with bias-controlled V and J gene primers. Sequencing of rearranged TCRbeta segments was performed at approximately 20X coverage. Per the authors' processing: Clustering was used to correct sequencing errors, and CDR3s were annotated against IMGT so that V, D and J genes could be assigned. Only productive TCRbeta rearrangements were used in downstream analyses, excluding out-of-frame or stop-codon sequences. To compute clonality, Shannon entropy was normalized by the log of the number of unique productive sequences and then subtracted from one. Clones differing between time points or between blood and tumor were identified by Fisher's exact test with Benjamini-Hochberg correction at adjusted p below 0.01. The clones in this table, taken by TCRdb from immuneACCESS, are in-frame only. Not every clone is retained; where verified, under half of the shortfall comes from an unresolved V gene, and the cause of the rest is unknown. The D gene and trimming were derived from the DNA, and the V and J assignments and clone size from that table. For this sample there are approximately 63,000 clones; 80% to 90% appear just once. The ten largest account for about 1.6% of the sample.

Remarks on this clone: This clone's antigen is unknown. No qualities accompany the bases; no much larger clone lies one base away.

The time point label, as the study defines it: pretreatment peripheral blood. The cohort comprised 25 to 30 patients with locally advanced or metastatic urothelial carcinoma treated at Memorial Sloan Kettering on a trial protocol. Peripheral blood mononuclear cells were collected pretreatment and during treatment, with between 1 and 8 total time points obtained per patient. The Qiagen DNeasy Blood extraction kit was used to purify genomic DNA from total PBMCs and tumor samples. Collected pretreatment and during treatment, PBMCs were isolated and stored as previously described. The V and J genes are TRBV6-1 and TRBJ1-1, with the identity of the D gene unclear. The receptor was isolated from a man between 65 and 85 years old with urothelial cancer. This material consisted of PBMCs, taken around atezolizumab (anti-PD-L1) treatment. The DNA reads TGTGCCAGCAGTCAAGGAGGGTACGGCTCCTACACTGAAGCTTTCTTT. This encodes CASSQGGYGSYTEAFF.